Sequencing of this TCR beta chain was carried out in a study of CD8 T cells in ankylosing spondylitis. On this clonotype: Its specificity is unknown.

Study-level results: In the blood and synovial fluid of reactive arthritis, some motif variants had been previously reported. Ankylosing spondylitis blood appeared to be characterized by a TCR beta motif of several highly homologous variants. In ankylosing spondylitis patients, matched synovial fluid reportedly showed significant enrichment of disease-linked clones.

This CDR3 contains 15 residues. The V and J ends lost 6 bases and 4 bases respectively, with 18 bases between them. Each TCR beta library was made by quantitative 5'-RACE that incorporated molecular barcodes. TCRdb fed the 5' RACE reads into MiXCR, producing one record per CDR3 protein. The repertoire consists of some 300,000 distinct CDR3 sequences, with 20% occurring once and the leading ten covering approximately 3.7%. The sample consisted of blood, either unsorted or a sorted T cell fraction (not recorded which). The chain links TRBV12-3 or TRBV12-4 to TRBJ2-5; tentatively, D is TRBD1 (5 bases). This receptor was identified in a female donor with ankylosing spondylitis or in good health (not recorded which). The CDR3 is CASSYYQGRGETQYF. CDR3 coding DNA: TGTGCCAGCAGCTACTACCAGGGTAGGGGAGAGACCCAGTACTTC.